The rows below give T cell receptor beta chains drawn from one sample of a study of beta chain features in type 1 diabetes. TCRdb's copy holds only in-frame clones and misses some; the assay was immunoSEQ multiplex PCR. The sample records around 300,000 clones, 15% being singletons. Sequencing used naive CD4+ T cells from blood. Every receptor here comes from a man between 18 and 29 years old with type 1 diabetes. Both conserved end residues are part of each CDR3. Each record gives: D gene, V gene, clone size, J gene, CDR3 protein, CDR3 DNA. A D gene is named only where the DNA matches it firmly. Not every row has a clone size; where given, it reads once, few, many or a size class.

d_call: .
v_call: TRBV7-2
clone_size: .
j_call: TRBJ1-4
cdr3_aa: CASSLTGRATNEKLFF
cdr3_nt: TGTGCCAGCAGCTTAACGGGCAGGGCAACTAATGAAAAACTGTTTTTT

d_call: TRBD1
v_call: TRBV18
clone_size: .
j_call: TRBJ2-1
cdr3_aa: CASSLGRTGGRDEQFF
cdr3_nt: TGTGCCAGCTCCCTGGGCAGGACAGGGGGCAGGGATGAGCAGTTCTTC

d_call: .
v_call: TRBV15
clone_size: few
j_call: TRBJ2-3
cdr3_aa: CATSRDLDTQYF
cdr3_nt: TGTGCCACCAGCAGAGATCTAGATACGCAGTATTTT

d_call: TRBD1
v_call: TRBV7-2
clone_size: few
j_call: TRBJ1-2
cdr3_aa: CASSTRGQPYGYTF
cdr3_nt: TGTGCCAGCAGCACCAGGGGACAGCCCTATGGCTACACCTTC

d_call: TRBD2
v_call: TRBV9
clone_size: few
j_call: TRBJ2-1
cdr3_aa: CASSSGILPHEQFF
cdr3_nt: TGTGCCAGCAGCAGCGGGATCCTCCCCCATGAGCAGTTCTTC

d_call: TRBD2
v_call: TRBV5-4
clone_size: few
j_call: TRBJ2-1
cdr3_aa: CASSQGLAANNEQFF
cdr3_nt: TGTGCCAGCAGCCAGGGACTAGCAGCAAACAATGAGCAGTTCTTC

d_call: .
v_call: TRBV7-9
clone_size: few
j_call: TRBJ1-2
cdr3_aa: CASSFREGRNYGYTF
cdr3_nt: TGTGCCAGCAGCTTTAGGGAAGGGAGGAACTATGGCTACACCTTC

d_call: .
v_call: TRBV5-1
clone_size: .
j_call: TRBJ1-1
cdr3_aa: CASSERQLAFAFF
cdr3_nt: TGCGCCAGCAGCGAGAGACAGTTGGCCTTCGCTTTCTTT

d_call: .
v_call: TRBV14
clone_size: few
j_call: TRBJ2-1
cdr3_aa: CASSQDRSYNEQFF
cdr3_nt: TGTGCCAGCAGCCAAGATCGGTCCTACAATGAGCAGTTCTTC

d_call: .
v_call: TRBV7-2
clone_size: .
j_call: TRBJ2-7
cdr3_aa: CASSLAAEQYF
cdr3_nt: TGTGCCAGCAGCTTAGCGGCAGAGCAGTACTTC

d_call: TRBD1
v_call: TRBV9
clone_size: .
j_call: TRBJ1-1
cdr3_aa: CASSSTGAVAFF
cdr3_nt: TGTGCCAGCAGCTCTACAGGGGCCGTCGCTTTCTTT

d_call: .
v_call: TRBV18
clone_size: .
j_call: TRBJ1-2
cdr3_aa: CASSPPSGNYGYTF
cdr3_nt: TGTGCCAGCTCACCACCATCGGGGAACTATGGCTACACCTTC

d_call: .
v_call: TRBV28
clone_size: few
j_call: TRBJ1-1
cdr3_aa: CASSVTGRNTEAFF
cdr3_nt: TGTGCCAGCAGTGTTACAGGGCGGAACACTGAAGCTTTCTTT

d_call: TRBD1
v_call: TRBV9
clone_size: .
j_call: TRBJ1-2
cdr3_aa: CASSSTGAYGYTF
cdr3_nt: TGTGCCAGCAGCTCTACAGGGGCCTATGGCTACACCTTC

d_call: .
v_call: TRBV7-2
clone_size: few
j_call: TRBJ1-1
cdr3_aa: CASSLGVGGTGAFF
cdr3_nt: TGTGCCAGCAGCTTAGGGGTTGGCGGCACTGGAGCTTTCTTT

d_call: TRBD1
v_call: TRBV4-3
clone_size: .
j_call: TRBJ1-4
cdr3_aa: CASSQGPQGAAEKLFF
cdr3_nt: TGCGCCAGCAGCCAAGGGCCTCAGGGGGCGGCGGAAAAACTGTTTTTT

d_call: .
v_call: TRBV5-1
clone_size: .
j_call: TRBJ1-2
cdr3_aa: CASSSVEGRNYGYTF
cdr3_nt: TGCGCCAGCAGCTCGGTGGAGGGTAGGAACTATGGCTACACCTTC

d_call: .
v_call: TRBV21-1
clone_size: .
j_call: TRBJ2-3
cdr3_aa: CASSKGLRMTDTQYF
cdr3_nt: TGTGCCAGCAGCAAAGGACTAAGAATGACAGATACGCAGTATTTT

d_call: .
v_call: TRBV7-9
clone_size: few
j_call: TRBJ1-5
cdr3_aa: CASSRFDGAPGQPQHF
cdr3_nt: TGTGCCAGCAGCCGGTTTGATGGAGCGCCGGGTCAGCCCCAGCATTTT

d_call: .
v_call: TRBV25-1
clone_size: .
j_call: TRBJ2-2
cdr3_aa: CASSVPGAGELFF
cdr3_nt: TGTGCCAGCAGCGTCCCCGGGGCCGGGGAGCTGTTTTTT

d_call: .
v_call: TRBV30
clone_size: .
j_call: TRBJ2-3
cdr3_aa: CAWSALRGTDTQYF
cdr3_nt: TGTGCCTGGAGCGCACTCCGGGGAACAGATACGCAGTATTTT

d_call: .
v_call: TRBV30
clone_size: few
j_call: TRBJ2-3
cdr3_aa: CAWTRRGTDTQYF
cdr3_nt: TGTGCCTGGACTAGACGGGGAACAGATACGCAGTATTTT

d_call: .
v_call: TRBV5-1
clone_size: .
j_call: TRBJ2-3
cdr3_aa: CASSLVAGSPDTQYF
cdr3_nt: TGCGCCAGCAGCTTGGTGGCAGGGTCTCCGGATACGCAGTATTTT

d_call: .
v_call: TRBV4-3
clone_size: .
j_call: TRBJ1-2
cdr3_aa: CASSQMTANYGYTF
cdr3_nt: TGCGCCAGCAGCCAGATGACAGCTAACTATGGCTACACCTTC

d_call: .
v_call: TRBV25-1
clone_size: .
j_call: TRBJ2-5
cdr3_aa: CASSLQGLETQYF
cdr3_nt: TGTGCCAGCAGTTTGCAGGGATTGGAGACCCAGTACTTC

d_call: TRBD1
v_call: TRBV18
clone_size: .
j_call: TRBJ1-1
cdr3_aa: CASSPPRDSNTEAFF
cdr3_nt: TGTGCCAGCTCACCACCACGGGACAGCAACACTGAAGCTTTCTTT

d_call: .
v_call: TRBV30
clone_size: .
j_call: TRBJ1-3
cdr3_aa: CACLGAGGNTIYF
cdr3_nt: TGTGCCTGCCTGGGGGCAGGTGGAAACACCATATATTTT

d_call: TRBD2
v_call: TRBV2
clone_size: few
j_call: TRBJ2-1
cdr3_aa: CASSETRLAGEQFF
cdr3_nt: TGTGCCAGCAGCGAAACCCGACTAGCCGGTGAGCAGTTCTTC

d_call: .
v_call: TRBV30
clone_size: few
j_call: TRBJ1-2
cdr3_aa: CAWSVGEGYGYTF
cdr3_nt: TGTGCCTGGAGCGTCGGAGAAGGATATGGCTACACCTTC

d_call: .
v_call: TRBV7-9
clone_size: .
j_call: TRBJ2-3
cdr3_aa: CASSLQQGMDTQYF
cdr3_nt: TGTGCCAGCAGCTTACAACAGGGAATGGATACGCAGTATTTT

d_call: .
v_call: TRBV5-4
clone_size: few
j_call: TRBJ2-3
cdr3_aa: CASSGGSGTRTDTQYF
cdr3_nt: TGTGCCAGCAGCGGGGGCTCCGGGACCCGCACAGATACGCAGTATTTT

d_call: .
v_call: TRBV19
clone_size: .
j_call: TRBJ1-1
cdr3_aa: CASSIAVNTEAFF
cdr3_nt: TGTGCCAGTAGTATAGCCGTGAACACTGAAGCTTTCTTT

d_call: .
v_call: TRBV29-1
clone_size: few
j_call: TRBJ2-7
cdr3_aa: CSADRDTGIEQYF
cdr3_nt: TGCAGCGCGGACCGGGACACCGGGATCGAGCAGTACTTC

d_call: .
v_call: TRBV5-1
clone_size: few
j_call: TRBJ1-5
cdr3_aa: CASSLAGQPQHF
cdr3_nt: TGCGCCAGCAGCTTGGCCGGTCAGCCCCAGCATTTT

d_call: .
v_call: TRBV5-1
clone_size: .
j_call: TRBJ1-5
cdr3_aa: CASSPIPGDDQPQHF
cdr3_nt: TGCGCCAGCAGCCCTATCCCAGGGGACGATCAGCCCCAGCATTTT

d_call: .
v_call: TRBV21-1
clone_size: few
j_call: TRBJ2-2
cdr3_aa: CASSKDSGTGELFF
cdr3_nt: TGTGCCAGCAGCAAAGACAGTGGCACCGGGGAGCTGTTTTTT

d_call: TRBD1
v_call: TRBV15
clone_size: .
j_call: TRBJ2-1
cdr3_aa: CATSSQGVYNEQFF
cdr3_nt: TGTGCCACCAGCAGTCAGGGGGTATACAATGAGCAGTTCTTC

d_call: .
v_call: TRBV30
clone_size: few
j_call: TRBJ1-1
cdr3_aa: CAWSVDEGTEAFF
cdr3_nt: TGTGCCTGGAGTGTAGATGAGGGCACTGAAGCTTTCTTT

d_call: TRBD2
v_call: TRBV5-1
clone_size: .
j_call: TRBJ2-1
cdr3_aa: CASSLAAGEVNEQFF
cdr3_nt: TGCGCCAGCAGCTTGGCAGCGGGAGAGGTCAATGAGCAGTTCTTC

d_call: .
v_call: TRBV28
clone_size: few
j_call: TRBJ2-7
cdr3_aa: CASSLSSTYEQYF
cdr3_nt: TGTGCCAGCAGCTTATCAAGCACCTACGAGCAGTACTTC

d_call: TRBD2
v_call: TRBV2
clone_size: .
j_call: TRBJ2-4
cdr3_aa: CASRSGASIQYF
cdr3_nt: TGTGCCAGCCGTAGCGGGGCTAGCATTCAGTACTTC

d_call: TRBD1
v_call: TRBV10-3
clone_size: .
j_call: TRBJ2-7
cdr3_aa: CAISGPGQAYEQYF
cdr3_nt: TGTGCCATCAGCGGTCCGGGACAGGCCTACGAGCAGTACTTC

d_call: .
v_call: TRBV7-9
clone_size: once
j_call: TRBJ1-5
cdr3_aa: CASSPGRTKEPQHF
cdr3_nt: TGTGCCAGCAGCCCGGGACGGACTAAGGAGCCCCAGCATTTT

d_call: .
v_call: TRBV29-1
clone_size: few
j_call: TRBJ1-2
cdr3_aa: CSDFGLAVGYTF
cdr3_nt: TGCAGCGACTTCGGTCTTGCGGTGGGCTACACCTTC

d_call: TRBD1
v_call: TRBV6-6
clone_size: .
j_call: TRBJ1-1
cdr3_aa: CASIHRGQDTEAFF
cdr3_nt: TGTGCCAGCATTCACAGGGGGCAGGACACTGAAGCTTTCTTT

d_call: .
v_call: TRBV7-2
clone_size: few
j_call: TRBJ2-7
cdr3_aa: CASRLHYYYEQYF
cdr3_nt: TGTGCCAGCAGGCTGCACTACTACTACGAGCAGTACTTC